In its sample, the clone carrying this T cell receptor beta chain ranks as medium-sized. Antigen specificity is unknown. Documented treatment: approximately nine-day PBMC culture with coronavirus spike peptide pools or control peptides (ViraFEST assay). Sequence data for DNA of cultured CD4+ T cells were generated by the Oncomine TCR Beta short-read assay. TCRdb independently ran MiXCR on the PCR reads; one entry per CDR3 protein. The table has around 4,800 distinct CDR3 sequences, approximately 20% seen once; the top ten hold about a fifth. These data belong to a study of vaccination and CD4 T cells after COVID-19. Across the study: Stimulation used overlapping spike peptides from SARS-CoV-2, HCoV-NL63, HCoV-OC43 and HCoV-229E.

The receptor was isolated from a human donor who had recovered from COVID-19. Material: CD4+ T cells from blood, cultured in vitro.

CDR3 sequence reads: CASSPLLTGIYGYTF. The CDR3 region has the DNA TGTGCCAGCAGTCCCCTATTGACAGGGATCTATGGCTACACCTTC. The chain links TRBV12-3 or TRBV12-4 to TRBJ1-2, with 7 bases identical to TRBD1. The V and J ends lost 5 bases and 4 bases, in that order; junction bases with no gene match: 10. The CDR3 runs 15 residues.